This T cell receptor (beta chain) was sequenced for a study of T-cell reconstitution after alpha-beta-depleted transplantation in children. A library of TCRbeta sequences, prepared with unique molecular identifiers, was generated. TCRdb called the PCR reads again in MiXCR, with one record for every CDR3 protein. This sample has around 400,000 distinct CDR3 sequences; approximately 11% occur once, and the top ten carry roughly 5.5%. The CDR3 spans 16 residues. Germline CDR1 is SGDLS and CDR2 is YYNGEE. The junction had 4 bases not matched to a gene; V was cut back by 0 bases and J by 3 bases. The starting material was PBMCs from the stem cell graft donor, obtained from the stem cell graft. The chain recombines TRBV9 with TRBJ2-1; 9 bases agree with TRBD2. The receptor was isolated from a human donor who donated a stem cell graft to a child with acute myeloid leukemia. The CDR3 loop reads CASSVVGAGGYNEQFF. The CDR3, as DNA: TGTGCCAGCAGCGTAGTAGGAGCGGGAGGCTACAATGAGCAGTTCTTC.